This T cell receptor beta chain derives from a study of human T cells and chemical hapten exposure. The study's findings and limits: Unchanged with DPC sensitization were TCRs above 1 in 1000 frequency.

Time point given: patch test 3, about 24 weeks after DPC sensitization. Regarding treatment: therapeutic diphenylcyclopropenone sensitization with weekly scalp DPC. Non-pregnant alopecia patients aged 18 to 70, suitable for DPC therapy. The authors extracted total RNA from unfractionated whole blood. The ends were cut back, 6 bases at V and 8 bases at J, with 10 bases in the middle. The CDR3 consists of 11 residues. This clonotype has more than one count but fewer than ten. Its target is unknown. The library tagged each cDNA molecule with unique molecular identifiers. A single record per CDR3 protein comes from TCRdb applying MiXCR to the RACE reads. The sample has more than 150,000 distinct CDR3 sequences, under 30% seen once.

This chain joins TRBV12-3 or TRBV12-4 and TRBJ1-1; D not resolved. Sample: whole blood, taken in connection with sensitization to the hapten diphenylcyclopropenone (DPC). This sequence was found in a woman in her thirties or forties with alopecia areata. Some clones in this sample may be carry-over from other donors' samples. The DNA of the CDR3 is TGTGCCAGCAGCTCCTTTCTAGAAGCTTTCTTT. Its translation: CASSSFLEAFF.